The sequence of this TCR beta chain was determined in a study of shared clonotypes between healthy human individuals (TCRdb year 2020). Background for the entire study: A couple of women and a few men aged 18 to 49 years were included in the cohort. Each donor's leukapheresis produced roughly between about 0.8 and 10 billion PBMCs. To increase sequencing depth and limit assay-specific biases, TCR repertoire library preparation and sequencing were carried out by different laboratories using diverse techniques. For each donor, three plates each were used for CD4 naive and CD4 memory, two plates were used for CD8 naive, and one plate was used for CD8 memory. To estimate repertoire size and how much clonotype sharing occurs between individuals, the study deeply sequenced the blood TCR repertoires of a handful of healthy adults.

Using the deep immunoSEQ assay, multiplex PCR amplified TCR CDR3 regions from genomic DNA. Extracted genomic DNA from each cell subset was spread evenly across all wells of several immunoSEQ 96-well plates, with each plate serving as a replicate. For sorted subsets, approximately 200 ng of genomic DNA, equivalent to around 30,000 T cell genomes, went into each replicate PCR. Purified libraries were quantified with a Qubit 3.0 fluorometer, sized on a Bioanalyzer 2100, and re-quantified with the KAPA Library Quantification kit. Every immunoSEQ 96-well plate was sequenced on a dedicated single-read 150-cycle Illumina NextSeq 550 flow cell. The published analysis was carried out like this. Because the immunoSEQ output included only junctional sequences and no quality scores, the filtering could not be the same as the filtering used for full-length reads. To assign V/J genes and CDR3, sequences were annotated against IMGT germline references using PyIR, a Python wrapper for IgBLAST v1.9. Any read was removed if the V/J assignment was weak (E-value above 1e-6), the CDR3 was missing, or the read contained stop codons, out-of-frame junctions, or ambiguous translated residues. V3J clonotypes were defined by identical inferred V gene, J gene, and CDR3 amino acid sequence. To compute the percentage overlap between repertoires, the number of shared unique clonotypes was divided by the size of the smaller repertoire. Richness of each repertoire was evaluated using RTK rarefaction, the Chao1 estimator, and Recon v2.1 estimates of unobserved clonotypes. Generation probabilities were computed with OLGA for all TCRbeta clonotypes obtained by the gDNA method from several donors. TCRdb mirrors the immuneACCESS table, restricted to in-frame sequences. Some clones are absent from its copies; in checked studies, under half trace to an unresolved V gene, and the reason for the others is unknown. That table supplies the V and J calls and clone size; D and trimming were determined from the DNA. The sample yields around 690,000 clones; 80% to 95% were counted once. Less than 40% of the sample is in the top ten clones.

Turning to this clone: The antigen it binds to is not known. Per-base quality was not reported, and no clone a single base away is much larger than it.

Reading from cysteine to phenylalanine, the CDR3 counts 14 amino acids. The sequence is cut down to CDR3 DNA, 42 bases in frame from base 1. CDR1 PRHDT and CDR2 FYEKMQ are derived from the germline V gene (reference sequence). At the junction V is shortened by 8 bases and J by 3 bases; bases outside the gene matches: 9. What the study reported, not specific to this receptor: Incomplete sequencing was indicated by rarefaction of sorted-subset datasets, despite the large sequencing depth. Because the study included a small number of donors, the genetic and exposure-history diversity represented was limited. Pairwise subsampling indicated that sequencing depth was expected to affect the degree of clonotype sharing among donors. Sampling was restricted to blood, and TCR repertoires in tissue are likely to differ from TCR repertoires in blood. Naive subsets generally had larger estimated clonotype richness than memory subsets. When a few donors were compared, the shared fraction of clonotypes was roughly 4.8% for naive CD4, 3.5% to 4% for naive CD8, roughly 2.3% for memory CD4, and 0.4% for memory CD8. Clonotypes shared by all four sorted-subset donors showed higher generation probabilities than non-shared clonotypes.

Healthy HIV-negative adults with no recently reported acute infections or vaccinations were included as donors. Only Caucasian adults living in Nashville, Tennessee, USA were represented among the donors. CD8 memory samples combined magnetically selected CD45RO+ cells with CCR7-negative CD45RA+ effector memory (TemRA) cells. Blood was collected by leukapheresis, and PBMCs were isolated by Ficoll-Histopaque density gradient centrifugation and then cryopreserved in liquid nitrogen vapor phase. Purity and quantity of every magnetically sorted T cell population were checked by analytical flow cytometry. Each sorted fraction had its genomic DNA isolated and then quantified by UV absorbance on a Nanodrop 2000c.

Material for sequencing was memory CD8+ T cells from PBMCs. The sample's cell subset or site label, in plain terms: CD45RO+ cells pooled with CCR7-negative TemRA cells. The clonotype was recovered from a man between 18 and 29 years old in good health. Some clones in this sample may be carry-over from other donors' samples. The V gene is TRBV13 and the J gene is TRBJ1-1; TRBD1 matches 7 bases in the middle. Here is the DNA: TGTGCCAGCGAGTACCGACAGGGATACACTGAAGCTTTCTTT. This encodes CASEYRQGYTEAFF. With all but the CDR3 taken from the reference TRBV13 and TRBJ1-1 genes, the full variable domain is: AAGVIQSPRHLIKEKRETATLKCYPIPRHDTVYWYQQGPGQDPQFLISFYEKMQSDKGSIPDRFSAQQFSDYHSELNMSSLELGDSALYFCASEYRQGYTEAFFGQGTRLTVV.